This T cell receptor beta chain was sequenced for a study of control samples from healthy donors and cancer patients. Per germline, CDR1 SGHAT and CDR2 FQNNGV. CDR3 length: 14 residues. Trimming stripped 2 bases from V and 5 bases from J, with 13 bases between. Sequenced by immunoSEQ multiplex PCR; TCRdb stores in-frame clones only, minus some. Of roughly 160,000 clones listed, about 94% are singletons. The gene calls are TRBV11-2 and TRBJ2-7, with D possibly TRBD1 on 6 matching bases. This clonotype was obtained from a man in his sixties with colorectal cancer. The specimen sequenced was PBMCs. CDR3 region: CASSLSRGVDEQYF. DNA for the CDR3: TGTGCCAGCAGCTTAAGCAGGGGAGTCGACGAGCAGTACTTC.